The present entry profiles one TCR beta chain with its context. The sample comes from a study of blood T cell repertoires in COVID-19. Study in general: T cells, B-cell-depleted T cells, or PBMCs supplied cDNA or gDNA.

The V gene lost 10 bases and the J gene lost 3 bases, with 10 bases spanning the gap. The CDR3 is 11 residues long. Germline CDR1 reads MNHEY; CDR2 reads SVGAGI. Produced via immunoSEQ multiplex PCR; TCRdb's table is partial and in-frame only. This table holds about 140,000 clones, 75% to 90% found once. The chain couples TRBV6-5 to TRBJ2-7; D remains ambiguous. The specimen sequenced was peripheral blood. The source is a human donor in a cohort sampled during active COVID-19. The CDR3 DNA reads TGTGCCACCACGGGTAGCTACGAGCAGTACTTC. Translating it yields CATTGSYEQYF.